This T cell receptor (beta chain) comes out of a study of human T cells and chemical hapten exposure. About the research overall: Enrolled patients were predominantly female and had alopecia areata, totalis or universalis.

Each CDR3 protein is one row after TCRdb ran MiXCR on the RACE reads. The sample holds fewer than 150,000 distinct CDR3 sequences, roughly 13% seen once. This clonotype showed up many times. Its antigen remains unknown. Germline-derived CDR1 and CDR2 are SEHNR and FQNEAQ (reference sequence). The CDR3 has 13 residues. The germline V and J ends were trimmed by 1 base and 5 bases, with 6 bases remaining between them. Time point of the sample: patch test 1, 2 weeks after DPC sensitization. Stated treatment: therapeutic diphenylcyclopropenone sensitization with weekly scalp DPC. Study-wide results and limits: TCRs exceeding 1 in 1000 frequency stayed unchanged with DPC sensitization.

The sample here was whole blood, taken in connection with sensitization to the hapten diphenylcyclopropenone (DPC). The origin of this receptor is a young man with alopecia areata. Some clones in this sample may be carry-over from other donors' samples. The chain recombines TRBV7-9 with TRBJ1-5; no clear D gene. Here the CDR3 reads CASSLDSHQPQHF. Here the CDR3 DNA reads TGTGCCAGCAGCTTAGACAGTCATCAGCCCCAGCATTTT.